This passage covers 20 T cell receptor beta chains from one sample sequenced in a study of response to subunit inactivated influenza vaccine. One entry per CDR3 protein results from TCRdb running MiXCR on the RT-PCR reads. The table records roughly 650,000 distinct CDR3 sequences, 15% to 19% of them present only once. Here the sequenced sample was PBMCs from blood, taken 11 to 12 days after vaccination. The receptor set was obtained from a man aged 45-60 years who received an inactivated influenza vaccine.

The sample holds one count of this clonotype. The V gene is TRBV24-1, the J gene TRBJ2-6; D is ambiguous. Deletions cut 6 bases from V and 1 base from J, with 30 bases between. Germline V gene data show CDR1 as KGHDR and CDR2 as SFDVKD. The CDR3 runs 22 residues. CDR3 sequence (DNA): TGTGCCACCAGTAGTTCGACCCCTGGGTCTTGGCGGAGTGCTTCTGGGGCCAACGTCCTGACTTTC. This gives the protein CATSSSTPGSWRSASGANVLTF.

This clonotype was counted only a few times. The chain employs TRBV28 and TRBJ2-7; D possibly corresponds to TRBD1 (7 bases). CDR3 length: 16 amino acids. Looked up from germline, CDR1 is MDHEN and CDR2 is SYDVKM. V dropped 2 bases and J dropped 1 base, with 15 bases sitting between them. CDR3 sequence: CASSLRLTGTSYEQYF. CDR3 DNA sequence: TGTGCCAGCAGTTTACGGCTGACAGGGACTTCCTACGAGCAGTACTTC.

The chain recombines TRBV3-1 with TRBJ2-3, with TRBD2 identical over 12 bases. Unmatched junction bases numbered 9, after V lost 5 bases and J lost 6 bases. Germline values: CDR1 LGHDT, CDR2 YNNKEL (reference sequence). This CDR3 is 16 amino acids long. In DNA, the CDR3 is TGTGCCAGCAGCTCGACTAGCGGGGGAATTTGGGATACGCAGTATTTT. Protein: CASSSTSGGIWDTQYF.

This CDR3 reads CASSSLRGSREQYF. CDR3 DNA: TGTGCCAGCAGCTCCTTACGTGGGTCTAGGGAGCAGTACTTC. The V gene is TRBV11-2, the J gene TRBJ2-7; D gene uncertain. The V end lost 4 bases, the J end lost 7 bases, and 17 bases lay between the germline ends. The CDR3 runs 14 residues. CDR1 and CDR2 (germline): SGHAT, FQNNGV.

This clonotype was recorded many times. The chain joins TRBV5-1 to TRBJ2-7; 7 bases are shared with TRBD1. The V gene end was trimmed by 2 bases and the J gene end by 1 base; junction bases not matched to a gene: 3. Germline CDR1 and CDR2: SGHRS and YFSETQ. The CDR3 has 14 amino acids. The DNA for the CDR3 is TGCGCCAGCAGCTTCAAGGGGGCGTCCTACGAGCAGTACTTC. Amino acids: CASSFKGASYEQYF.

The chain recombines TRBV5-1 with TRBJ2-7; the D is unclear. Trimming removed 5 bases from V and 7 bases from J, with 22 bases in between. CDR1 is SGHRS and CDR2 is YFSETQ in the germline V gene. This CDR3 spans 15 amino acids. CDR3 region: CASSFWADQVEEQYF. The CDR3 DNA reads TGCGCCAGCAGTTTCTGGGCGGATCAGGTAGAGGAGCAGTACTTC.

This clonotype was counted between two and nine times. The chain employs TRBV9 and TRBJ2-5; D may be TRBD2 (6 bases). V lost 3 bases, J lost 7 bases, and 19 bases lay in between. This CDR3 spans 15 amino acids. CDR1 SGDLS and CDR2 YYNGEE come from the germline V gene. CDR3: CASSATGVLHGTQYF. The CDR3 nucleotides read TGTGCCAGCAGCGCGACGGGAGTTCTCCACGGGACCCAGTACTTC. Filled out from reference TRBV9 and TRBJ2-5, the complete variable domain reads DSGVTQTPKHLITATGQRVTLRCSPRSGDLSVYWYQQSLDQGLQFLIQYYNGEERAKGNILERFSAQQFPDLHSELNLSSLELGDSALYFCASSATGVLHGTQYFGPGTRLLVL.

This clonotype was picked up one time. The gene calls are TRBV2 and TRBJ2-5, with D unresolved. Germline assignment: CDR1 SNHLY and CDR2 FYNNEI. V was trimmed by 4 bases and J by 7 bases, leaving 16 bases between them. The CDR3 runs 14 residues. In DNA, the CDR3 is TGTGCCAGCAGTGGACCAACCCTCTCAGGGACCCAGTACTTC. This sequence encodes CASSGPTLSGTQYF. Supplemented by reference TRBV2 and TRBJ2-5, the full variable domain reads EPEVTQTPSHQVTQMGQEVILRCVPISNHLYFYWYRQILGQKVEFLVSFYNNEISEKSEIFDDQFSVERPDGSNFTLKIRSTKLEDSAMYFCASSGPTLSGTQYFGPGTRLLVL.

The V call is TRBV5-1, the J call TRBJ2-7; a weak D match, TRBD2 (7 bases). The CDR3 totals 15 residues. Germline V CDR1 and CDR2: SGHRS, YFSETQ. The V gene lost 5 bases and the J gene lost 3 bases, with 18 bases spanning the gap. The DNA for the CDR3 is TGCGCCAGCAGGGGGGGGGCCAGGGACTACTACGAGCAGTACTTC. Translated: CASRGGARDYYEQYF. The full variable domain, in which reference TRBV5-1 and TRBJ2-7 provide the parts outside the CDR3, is KAGVTQTPRYLIKTRGQQVTLSCSPISGHRSVSWYQQTPGQGLQFLFEYFSETQRNKGNFPGRFSGRQFSNSRSEMNVSTLELGDSALYLCASRGGARDYYEQYFGPGTRLTVT.

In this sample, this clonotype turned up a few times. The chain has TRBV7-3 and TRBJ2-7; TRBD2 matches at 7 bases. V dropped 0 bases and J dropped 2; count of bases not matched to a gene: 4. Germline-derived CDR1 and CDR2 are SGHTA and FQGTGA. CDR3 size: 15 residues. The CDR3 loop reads CASSLTPSGTYEQYF. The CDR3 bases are TGTGCCAGCAGCTTAACTCCGAGCGGGACCTACGAGCAGTACTTC.

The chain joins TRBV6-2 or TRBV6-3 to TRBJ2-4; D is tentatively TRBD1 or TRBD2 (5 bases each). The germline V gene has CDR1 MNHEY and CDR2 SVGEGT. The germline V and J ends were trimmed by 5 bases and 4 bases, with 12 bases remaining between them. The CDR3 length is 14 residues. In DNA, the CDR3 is TGTGCCAGCAGTCCCGGGACCCCGAAAAACATTCAGTACTTC. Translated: CASSPGTPKNIQYF.

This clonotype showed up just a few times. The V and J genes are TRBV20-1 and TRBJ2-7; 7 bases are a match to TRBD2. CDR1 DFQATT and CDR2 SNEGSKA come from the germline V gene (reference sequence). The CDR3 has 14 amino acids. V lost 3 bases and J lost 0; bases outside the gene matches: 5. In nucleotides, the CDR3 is TGCAGTGCTAGCGGCCTAGCGGACTCCTACGAGCAGTACTTC. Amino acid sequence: CSASGLADSYEQYF.

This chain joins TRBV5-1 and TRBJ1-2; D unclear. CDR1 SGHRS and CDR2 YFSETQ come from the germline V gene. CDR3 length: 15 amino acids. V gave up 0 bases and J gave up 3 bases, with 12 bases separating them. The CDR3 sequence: CASSLGTIKDYGYTF. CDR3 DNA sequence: TGCGCCAGCAGCTTGGGCACGATCAAGGACTATGGCTACACCTTC.

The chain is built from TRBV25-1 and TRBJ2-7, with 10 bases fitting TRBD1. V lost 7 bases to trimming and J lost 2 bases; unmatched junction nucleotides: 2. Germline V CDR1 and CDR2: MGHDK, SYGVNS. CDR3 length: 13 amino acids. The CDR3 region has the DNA TGTGCCAGCACTGGACAGGGGGCCTACGAGCAGTACTTC. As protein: CASTGQGAYEQYF.

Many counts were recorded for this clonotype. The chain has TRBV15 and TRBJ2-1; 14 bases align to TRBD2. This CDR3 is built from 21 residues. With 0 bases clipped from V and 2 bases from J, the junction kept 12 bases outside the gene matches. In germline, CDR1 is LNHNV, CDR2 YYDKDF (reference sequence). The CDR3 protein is CATSRDRHSQTSGGAYNEQFF. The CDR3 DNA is TGTGCCACCAGCAGAGATCGTCATAGCCAGACTAGCGGGGGGGCCTACAATGAGCAGTTCTTC.

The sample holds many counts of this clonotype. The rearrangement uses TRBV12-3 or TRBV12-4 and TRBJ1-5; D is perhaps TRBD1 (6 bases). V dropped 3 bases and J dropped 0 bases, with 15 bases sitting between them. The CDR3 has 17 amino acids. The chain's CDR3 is CASSFYWGQDSNQPQHF. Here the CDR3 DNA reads TGTGCCAGCAGTTTTTACTGGGGGCAGGATAGCAATCAGCCCCAGCATTTT.

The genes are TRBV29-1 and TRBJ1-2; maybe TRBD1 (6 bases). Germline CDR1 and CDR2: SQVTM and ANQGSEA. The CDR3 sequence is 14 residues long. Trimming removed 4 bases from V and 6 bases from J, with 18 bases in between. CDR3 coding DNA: TGCAGCGTTGTTGGGGGCGGGGGGCTCGATGGCTACACCTTC. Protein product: CSVVGGGGLDGYTF.

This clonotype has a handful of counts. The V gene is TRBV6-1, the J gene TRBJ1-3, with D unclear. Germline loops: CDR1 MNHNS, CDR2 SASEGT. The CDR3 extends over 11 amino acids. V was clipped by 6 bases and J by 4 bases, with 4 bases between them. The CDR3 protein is CASRLGNTIYF. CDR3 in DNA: TGTGCCAGCAGGCTAGGAAACACCATATATTTT.

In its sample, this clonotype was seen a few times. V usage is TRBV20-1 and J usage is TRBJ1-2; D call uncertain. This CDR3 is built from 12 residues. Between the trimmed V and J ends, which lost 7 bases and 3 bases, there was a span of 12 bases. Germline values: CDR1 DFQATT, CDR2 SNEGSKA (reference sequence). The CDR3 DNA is TGCAGTGTGCAGAGAGCTGACTATGGCTACACCTTC. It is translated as CSVQRADYGYTF.

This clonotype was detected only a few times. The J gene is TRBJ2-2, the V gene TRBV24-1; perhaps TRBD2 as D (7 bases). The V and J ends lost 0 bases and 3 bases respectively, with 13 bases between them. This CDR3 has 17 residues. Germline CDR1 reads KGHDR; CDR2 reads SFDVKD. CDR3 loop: CATSDLPRGADTGELFF. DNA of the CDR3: TGTGCCACCAGTGATTTGCCTCGGGGGGCTGACACCGGGGAGCTGTTTTTT.